This T cell receptor beta chain stems from a study of blood T cell repertoires in COVID-19 (dated by TCRdb to the early 2020s). General notes on the study: Samples from collaborators originated in the United States, Italy and Spain and spanned both the acute and convalescent phases of COVID-19. The material from the prospective study consisted of cDNA or gDNA derived from T cells, B-cell-depleted T cells, or PBMCs. The dataset comprised deeply sampled blood TCRbeta repertoires from subjects exposed to, actively infected with, or recovered from COVID-19. A freely available public database, intended as a resource for researchers studying the immune response to SARS-CoV-2, is where the repertoires were released. The samples were drawn from the first 160 participants of the ongoing ImmuneRACE study and from 1,254 subjects provided by 6 global collaborators. A de-identified subject ID, COVID-19 status, age in years and sex were almost always included in the sample metadata. HLA class I and class II types, where available, came from metadata supplied by the sample provider rather than from assay-based typing.

The collaborating institutions used their own protocols to collect whole blood in K2EDTA tubes. For TCRbeta analysis, collaborators shipped samples in one of three forms: frozen whole blood, isolated PBMCs, or DNA extracted from either of those sample types. In this sample, this clone turned up a few times. Its antigen target is currently unknown. Base quality data are lacking; no much larger clone is found one base away. Results and caveats for the whole study, not just this receptor: Clinical and demographic metadata were provided uncurated, with the amount varying by source and participant.

The immunoSEQ Assay, a bias-controlled multiplex PCR, was used to amplify TCRbeta CDR3 regions from genomic DNA. In the original analysis: The number of nucleated cells in each sample was estimated from the amplification of reference gene primers within the assay. To quantify the absolute abundance of each unique TCRbeta CDR3 rearrangement, sequence reads were collapsed and filtered. For each sample, productive Simpson clonality was calculated as the square root of Simpson's diversity index across productive rearrangements. TCRdb holds this immuneACCESS table with in-frame rearrangements only. Some clones are missing; in checked studies, unresolved V genes explain under half, and the rest has no known cause. V and J calls and clone size come straight from that table; D and trimming were deduced from the DNA. The sample includes about 170,000 clones, with more than 85% observed a single time. The ten largest account for over 7% of the sample.

The germline V gene encodes CDR1 WNHNN and CDR2 SYGVQD (reference sequence). The CDR3 measures 12 amino acids from cysteine to phenylalanine. Of the read, only the CDR3 DNA is kept; its 36 bases are in frame from base 1. Trimming takes 10 bases off V and 9 bases off J; junction bases not matched to a gene: 4. The sequencing input was peripheral blood. Recombination connected TRBV10-1 to TRBJ1-6; 9 bases in the junction line up with TRBD1. This clonotype was obtained from a woman older than 75 in a cohort sampled during active or convalescent COVID-19. The CDR3: CATGQGTSPLHF. The sequenced DNA: TGCGCCACCGGACAGGGGACTTCACCCCTCCACTTT.